The 27 T cell receptor beta chains given below trace back to one sample, sequenced in a study of shared clonotypes between healthy human individuals. Selected positively for CCR7 and CD45RO-negative, naive CD8 cells excluded terminally differentiated effector memory CD45RA+ cells. Data came from immunoSEQ multiplex PCR; TCRdb stores just in-frame clones and leaves some out. The sample yields about 1,900,000 clones, approximately 94% seen once. Sequenced sample: naive CD8+ T cells sorted from blood. All receptors derive from a man aged 18 to 29 in good health.

The chain joins TRBV7-9 to TRBJ2-5; D might be TRBD1 or TRBD2, each matching 5 bases. The V gene's germline CDR1 is SEHNR and CDR2 FQNEAQ (reference sequence). The length of the CDR3 is 14 residues. The V end lost 6 bases, the J end lost 1 base, and 12 bases lay between the germline ends. In DNA form, the CDR3 reads TGTGCCAGCAGTGTATCGGGGCTCCAAGAGACCCAGTACTTC. Its translation: CASSVSGLQETQYF.

In DNA form, the CDR3 reads TGTGCCAGCAGCTCAGCGGGAGCGGAGACCCAGTACTTC. This sequence encodes CASSSAGAETQYF. The V call is TRBV7-9, the J call TRBJ2-5; 8 nucleotides match TRBD2. The CDR3 contains 13 residues. In germline, CDR1 is SEHNR, CDR2 FQNEAQ (reference sequence). V gave up 4 bases and J gave up 5 bases; unmatched junction bases: 3.

The V gene is TRBV7-9, the J gene TRBJ1-6; 7 bases map to TRBD1. This CDR3 contains 18 residues. Trimming removed 6 bases from V and 0 bases from J; junction bases left unmatched: 11. The V gene's germline CDR1 is SEHNR and CDR2 FQNEAQ (reference sequence). CDR3 amino acids: CASSKRDSLSSYNSPLHF. CDR3 nucleotides: TGTGCCAGCAGTAAACGGGACAGTTTAAGCTCCTATAATTCACCCCTCCACTTT.

This chain joins TRBV27 and TRBJ2-7; D is perhaps TRBD1 or TRBD2 (5 bases each). V lost 6 bases, J lost 7 bases, and 19 bases lay in between. Germline V gene sequence: CDR1 MNHEY, CDR2 SMNVEV (reference sequence). CDR3 length: 14 amino acids. CDR3 in amino acids: CASRAQVGDLEQYF. As DNA, the CDR3 is TGTGCCAGCAGGGCCCAGGTGGGGGACCTGGAGCAGTACTTC.

This clone was recorded once. The rearrangement uses TRBV6-6 and TRBJ2-1, with 8 positions matching TRBD2. The CDR3 has 15 amino acids. The germline V gene encodes CDR1 MNHNY and CDR2 SVGAGI (reference sequence). The junction had 8 bases not matched to a gene; V was cut back by 2 bases and J by 8 bases. In DNA form, the CDR3 reads TGTGCCAGCAGTTACGGGACGGGAGGGGGTGATGAGCAGTTCTTC. This sequence encodes CASSYGTGGGDEQFF.

The chain is built from TRBV27 and TRBJ1-2; D gene uncertain. Germline V lookup: CDR1 MNHEY, CDR2 SMNVEV (reference sequence). The ends were cut back, 10 bases at V and 0 bases at J, with 15 bases in the middle. This CDR3 contains 14 residues. The CDR3 DNA reads as TGTGCCACCGCTCCCGCTGCTTCTAACTATGGCTACACCTTC. Its protein is CATAPAASNYGYTF.

This clone showed up just once. The CDR3 DNA sequence: TGTGCCAGCAGCGTAGGATATGGGACTGAAGAGACCCAGTACTTC. This encodes CASSVGYGTEETQYF. The rearrangement links TRBV9 to TRBJ2-5; D is perhaps TRBD2 (6 bases). The CDR3 contains 15 residues. V lost 0 bases, J lost 3 bases, and 12 bases lay in between. CDR1 SGDLS and CDR2 YYNGEE come from the germline V gene.

Points on this clone: The identical CDR3 is also encoded by other nucleotide sequences in the sample. The J gene is TRBJ2-3, the V gene TRBV28; D gene ambiguous. The CDR3 loop spans 11 amino acids. The ends were cut back, 3 bases at V and 5 bases at J, with 3 bases in the middle. Germline V gene lookup returns CDR1 MDHEN and CDR2 SYDVKM. The CDR3 DNA sequence: TGTGCCAGCAGTTTTGGAGATACGCAGTATTTT. Translated: CASSFGDTQYF.

As regards this clone: The sample has other DNA sequences that encode this CDR3 too. The chain uses TRBV19 and TRBJ2-7, with a possible D match to TRBD1 (5 bases). Trimming removed 6 bases at V and 3 bases at J, with 9 bases between. This CDR3 spans 12 amino acids. CDR1 is LNHDA and CDR2 is SQIVND in the germline V gene (reference sequence). CDR3 bases: TGTGCCAGTAGCCGAGACAGCTACGAGCAGTACTTC. This sequence encodes CASSRDSYEQYF. Variable domain in full (rest from reference TRBV19 and TRBJ2-7): DGGITQSPKYLFRKEGQNVTLSCEQNLNHDAMYWYRQDPGQGLRLIYYSQIVNDFQKGDIAEGYSVSREKKESFPLTVTSAQKNPTAFYLCASSRDSYEQYFGPGTRLTVT.

This clone occurred a few times. The chain links TRBV29-1 to TRBJ1-2; TRBD1 might be the D (6 bases). Germline V CDR1 and CDR2: SQVTM, ANQGSEA. The CDR3 is 12 amino acids. CDR3 bases: TGCACGGCACAGGGAAGTGGCTATGGCTACACCTTC. Its protein is CTAQGSGYGYTF.

The J gene is TRBJ1-6, the V gene TRBV7-6; D uncertain. Between the trimmed V and J ends, which lost 0 bases and 9 bases, there was a span of 6 bases. CDR1 is SGHVS and CDR2 is FNYEAQ in the germline V gene. This CDR3 comprises 13 residues. The CDR3 here is CASSLAQASPLHF. Written as DNA, the CDR3 is TGTGCCAGCAGCTTAGCGCAGGCTTCACCCCTCCACTTT.

For the CDR3, the DNA is TGCGCCACCGTTGACAGGGTGGCTGAAGCTTTCTTT. Translated: CATVDRVAEAFF. The chain carries TRBV10-2 and TRBJ1-1, with 7 bases identical to TRBD1. Germline V CDR1 and CDR2: WSHSY, SAAADI. The V and J ends lost 10 bases and 6 bases, in that order; junction bases with no gene match: 8. The CDR3 runs 12 residues.

The chain combines TRBV5-4 with TRBJ2-1; D may be TRBD2 (5 bases). In germline, CDR1 is SGHNT, CDR2 YYREEE (reference sequence). The CDR3 runs 14 residues. V was pared by 6 bases and J by 0 bases, with 10 bases between. This CDR3 reads CASTGLNSYNEQFF. CDR3 coding DNA: TGTGCCAGCACAGGACTCAACTCCTACAATGAGCAGTTCTTC.

This chain uses TRBV27 with TRBJ2-5; D gene ambiguous. V was shortened by 4 bases and J by 1 base, with 13 bases between the two germline ends. Looked up from germline, CDR1 is MNHEY and CDR2 is SMNVEV (reference sequence). The CDR3 has 15 amino acids. This chain's CDR3 is CASSSPQEFQETQYF. The CDR3 region has the DNA TGTGCCAGCAGTTCACCTCAGGAATTCCAAGAGACCCAGTACTTC.

The chain uses TRBV28 and TRBJ2-7; 7 nucleotides match TRBD2. CDR1 MDHEN and CDR2 SYDVKM come from the germline V gene. This CDR3 region has 13 residues. Trimming removed 6 bases from V and 5 bases from J; junction bases left unmatched: 7. CDR3 residues: CASRNAGGDEQYF. CDR3 in DNA: TGTGCCAGCAGGAACGCTGGGGGGGACGAGCAGTACTTC.

The chain links TRBV7-9 to TRBJ1-2, with D hard to call. Trimming shortened V by 0 bases and J by 6 bases, and 17 bases separated the two germline ends. The V gene's germline CDR1 is SEHNR and CDR2 FQNEAQ (reference sequence). The length of the CDR3 is 16 residues. The CDR3 loop reads CASSLAIAESIHGYTF. The DNA of the CDR3 is TGTGCCAGCAGCTTAGCAATAGCTGAATCAATTCATGGCTACACCTTC.

V is TRBV29-1 and J is TRBJ1-2, with D perhaps TRBD1 (6 bases). This CDR3 is 15 amino acids long. CDR1 is SQVTM and CDR2 is ANQGSEA in the germline V gene. Deletions cut 4 bases from V and 3 bases from J, with 18 bases between. The CDR3 reads CSVGAGETGYYGYTF. Written as DNA, the CDR3 is TGCAGCGTTGGTGCAGGGGAGACAGGATACTATGGCTACACCTTC.

As concerns this clone: The sample holds other DNA sequences that translate to the same CDR3. The chain uses TRBV5-1 and TRBJ1-4, with D possibly being TRBD1 (5 bases). CDR1 is SGHRS and CDR2 is YFSETQ in the germline V gene. The V end lost 0 bases, the J end lost 8 bases, and 8 bases lay between the germline ends. The CDR3 runs to 13 residues. The CDR3 spells CASSLEGREKLFF. The CDR3 coding sequence is TGCGCCAGCAGCTTGGAGGGGAGGGAAAAACTGTTTTTT.

About this clone: The sample carries other DNA sequences with the same CDR3. The rearrangement links TRBV4-1 to TRBJ1-1; D may be TRBD1 (6 bases). V lost 6 bases, J lost 0 bases, and 8 bases lay in between. The CDR3 is 13 amino acids. Germline-derived CDR1 and CDR2 are MGHRA and YSYEKL. DNA for the CDR3: TGCGCCAGCAGTGACAGGCTGAACACTGAAGCTTTCTTT. It yields the protein CASSDRLNTEAFF.

The chain uses TRBV5-1 and TRBJ2-1; D may match TRBD1 or TRBD2 (5 bases each). Germline V CDR1 and CDR2: SGHRS, YFSETQ. Trimming removed 0 bases from V and 2 bases from J, with 15 bases in between. This CDR3 region has 17 residues. CDR3 loop: CASSLVAGAGTYNEQFF. The CDR3 region has the DNA TGCGCCAGCAGCTTGGTGGCTGGGGCCGGGACCTACAATGAGCAGTTCTTC.

This clone was counted once. The chain has TRBV7-6 and TRBJ2-2; 9 bases agree with TRBD2. The germline CDR1 and CDR2 sequences are SGHVS and FNYEAQ. V lost 5 bases and J lost 1; bases outside the gene matches: 5. The CDR3 totals 16 residues. The DNA for the CDR3 is TGTGCCAGCAGCCCGACGACTAGCGGGAACACCGGGGAGCTGTTTTTT. The encoded protein is CASSPTTSGNTGELFF.

This rearrangement joins TRBV21-1 to TRBJ1-5. TRBV21-1 is an annotated pseudogene. The CDR3 has 15 residues. Here the CDR3 DNA reads TGTGCCAGCAGCAACCGGGGACGTTACAATCAGCCCCAGCATTTT. This codes for CASSNRGRYNQPQHF.

About this clone: This CDR3 is also generated by other DNA sequences in the sample. The chain links TRBV5-1 to TRBJ2-7; D is unresolved. V dropped 2 bases and J dropped 5 bases, with 5 bases sitting between them. This CDR3 is built from 11 residues. From germline, CDR1 is SGHRS and CDR2 YFSETQ. The CDR3 coding sequence is TGCGCCAGCAGCTTAGGGAACGAGCAGTACTTC. Translated, it gives CASSLGNEQYF.

This clone appeared a single time. The chain joins TRBV2 to TRBJ1-2; D is uncertain. V lost 7 bases, J lost 6 bases, and 15 bases lay in between. The CDR3 runs 13 residues. CDR1 SNHLY and CDR2 FYNNEI come from the germline V gene. The CDR3 protein is CASKGKAGDGYTF. The CDR3 coding sequence is TGTGCCAGCAAGGGAAAGGCGGGTGATGGCTACACCTTC.

The chain uses TRBV13 and TRBJ2-5; 9 bases align to TRBD1. The CDR3 consists of 14 residues. With V trimmed by 5 bases and J by 5 bases, 6 bases remained unmatched. The germline gives CDR1 PRHDT, CDR2 FYEKMQ (reference sequence). CDR3 sequence: CASSRQGDTETQYF. In DNA, the CDR3 is TGTGCCAGCAGCCGACAGGGGGATACGGAGACCCAGTACTTC.

The chain employs TRBV4-1 and TRBJ2-5; D gene unclear. The CDR3 is 13 amino acids. Looked up from germline, CDR1 is MGHRA and CDR2 is YSYEKL. Trimming took off 3 bases at V and 3 bases at J, with 8 bases between the two ends. CDR3 nucleotide sequence: TGCGCCAGCAGCCAGTTAGTGGAAGAGACCCAGTACTTC. It encodes CASSQLVEETQYF.

The rearrangement uses TRBV11-2 and TRBJ2-5; perhaps TRBD1 as D (7 bases). V lost 1 base and J 5 bases, leaving 20 bases between the germline ends. Germline V lookup: CDR1 SGHAT, CDR2 FQNNGV. The CDR3 length is 17 residues. The CDR3 loop is CASSLVAGGQIGETQYF. CDR3 nucleotide sequence: TGTGCCAGCAGCTTAGTAGCCGGGGGACAGATAGGGGAGACCCAGTACTTC.